Listed below are T cell receptor beta chains from one sample, sequenced in a study of technical replicates of blood from a handful of donors. Clones were sequenced by immunoSEQ multiplex PCR, and TCRdb holds only the in-frame ones, with some missing. The data show under 90,000 clones, 85% to 95% seen once. The sequencing input was T cells isolated from PBMCs. These receptors came from a human donor in good health. Both conserved end residues are part of each CDR3. The order of the fields is J gene, clone size, D gene, V gene, CDR3 DNA, CDR3 protein. D genes are given only for firm matches. Size tells how often a clone was seen (once, few, many) or the class of an expanded clone, and some rows leave it out.

j_gene: TRBJ2-7; abundance: NA; d_gene: TRBD2; v_gene: TRBV5-1; CDR3nt: TGCGCCAGCAGCGGGGCCAGCGGGAGTCCTTCCTACGAGCAGTACTTC; CDR3aa: CASSGASGSPSYEQYF
j_gene: TRBJ2-2; abundance: NA; d_gene: NA; v_gene: TRBV5-1; CDR3nt: TGCGCCAGCAGCCCGGGTGCACCGAACACCGGGGAGCTGTTTTTT; CDR3aa: CASSPGAPNTGELFF
j_gene: TRBJ1-6; abundance: NA; d_gene: NA; v_gene: TRBV6-5; CDR3nt: TGTGCCAGCAGTTACGGCAGTTCTTCACCCCTCCACTTT; CDR3aa: CASSYGSSSPLHF
j_gene: TRBJ2-7; abundance: NA; d_gene: TRBD1; v_gene: TRBV28; CDR3nt: TGTGCCGGAGGACAGGCCTACGAGCAGTACTTC; CDR3aa: CAGGQAYEQYF
j_gene: TRBJ1-2; abundance: NA; d_gene: NA; v_gene: TRBV2; CDR3nt: TGTGCCAGCAGTGAAGAGAAAGGGGCGGTAGGCTACACCTTC; CDR3aa: CASSEEKGAVGYTF
j_gene: TRBJ2-1; abundance: NA; d_gene: NA; v_gene: TRBV29-1; CDR3nt: TGCAGCATTCCGACCGGGTGGGTATCCTACAATGAGCAGTTCTTC; CDR3aa: CSIPTGWVSYNEQFF
j_gene: TRBJ1-2; abundance: NA; d_gene: NA; v_gene: TRBV2; CDR3nt: TGTGCCAGCAGTGATCGAGGTTATGGCTACACCTTC; CDR3aa: CASSDRGYGYTF
j_gene: TRBJ1-3; abundance: NA; d_gene: NA; v_gene: TRBV6-5; CDR3nt: TGTGCCAGCAGTTCTGGAGAGCCAGCAAACACCATATATTTT; CDR3aa: CASSSGEPANTIYF
j_gene: TRBJ1-2; abundance: NA; d_gene: NA; v_gene: TRBV10-3; CDR3nt: TGTGCCATCAGTGAAGGAAAGCCAGCGTTTTATGGCTACACCTTC; CDR3aa: CAISEGKPAFYGYTF
j_gene: TRBJ2-6; abundance: NA; d_gene: NA; v_gene: TRBV28; CDR3nt: TGTGCCAGCAGTCCCACGGTCTCAGGGGCCAACGTCCTGACTTTC; CDR3aa: CASSPTVSGANVLTF
j_gene: TRBJ2-5; abundance: NA; d_gene: TRBD1; v_gene: TRBV5-1; CDR3nt: TGCGCCAGCAGCCACCGGGACAGGCAAGAGACCCAGTACTTC; CDR3aa: CASSHRDRQETQYF
j_gene: TRBJ2-5; abundance: few; d_gene: NA; v_gene: TRBV2; CDR3nt: TGTGCCAGCGAGTACCAAGAGACCCAGTACTTC; CDR3aa: CASEYQETQYF
j_gene: TRBJ2-7; abundance: NA; d_gene: NA; v_gene: TRBV19; CDR3nt: TGTGCCAGTGCCCCCCCCGGCAGGGGTTACGAGCAGTACTTC; CDR3aa: CASAPPGRGYEQYF
j_gene: TRBJ2-3; abundance: NA; d_gene: NA; v_gene: TRBV30; CDR3nt: TGTGCCTGGAGCTCAGGGATCACAGATACGCAGTATTTT; CDR3aa: CAWSSGITDTQYF
j_gene: TRBJ2-7; abundance: NA; d_gene: NA; v_gene: TRBV7-9; CDR3nt: TGTGCCAGCAATACGTACAGGGTCTCCGGGAACGAGCAGTACTTC; CDR3aa: CASNTYRVSGNEQYF
j_gene: TRBJ2-2; abundance: once; d_gene: TRBD1; v_gene: TRBV6-5; CDR3nt: TGTGCCAGCAGTTCCGGGACAGGGAACACCGGGGAGCTGTTTTTT; CDR3aa: CASSSGTGNTGELFF
j_gene: TRBJ2-3; abundance: once; d_gene: NA; v_gene: TRBV18; CDR3nt: TGTGCCAGCTCACCAGCTTTACTCACAGATACGCAGTATTTT; CDR3aa: CASSPALLTDTQYF
j_gene: TRBJ1-1; abundance: NA; d_gene: NA; v_gene: TRBV11-3; CDR3nt: TGTGCCAGCAGCTCCTACAGACAGGACACTGAAGCTTTCTTT; CDR3aa: CASSSYRQDTEAFF
j_gene: TRBJ2-3; abundance: NA; d_gene: NA; v_gene: TRBV2; CDR3nt: TGTGCCAGCAGGGGGCAGGGCATCTTGGATACGCAGTATTTT; CDR3aa: CASRGQGILDTQYF
j_gene: TRBJ1-1; abundance: NA; d_gene: NA; v_gene: TRBV12-5; CDR3nt: TGTGCTAGTGCCATAGGGGGTTTTACTGAAGCTTTCTTT; CDR3aa: CASAIGGFTEAFF
j_gene: TRBJ2-7; abundance: NA; d_gene: TRBD1; v_gene: TRBV19; CDR3nt: TGTGCCAGTAGTATGCCTGCCCACCGGGACAGGGGTCTTGAGCAGTACTTC; CDR3aa: CASSMPAHRDRGLEQYF
j_gene: TRBJ1-5; abundance: NA; d_gene: NA; v_gene: TRBV28; CDR3nt: TGTGCCAGCAGTTTTAGAGGCAAACGCAGCAATCAGCCCCAGCATTTT; CDR3aa: CASSFRGKRSNQPQHF
j_gene: TRBJ2-7; abundance: NA; d_gene: TRBD1; v_gene: TRBV4-1; CDR3nt: TGCGCCAGCAGCCCCGGGACAGGGACCTACGAGCAGTACTTC; CDR3aa: CASSPGTGTYEQYF